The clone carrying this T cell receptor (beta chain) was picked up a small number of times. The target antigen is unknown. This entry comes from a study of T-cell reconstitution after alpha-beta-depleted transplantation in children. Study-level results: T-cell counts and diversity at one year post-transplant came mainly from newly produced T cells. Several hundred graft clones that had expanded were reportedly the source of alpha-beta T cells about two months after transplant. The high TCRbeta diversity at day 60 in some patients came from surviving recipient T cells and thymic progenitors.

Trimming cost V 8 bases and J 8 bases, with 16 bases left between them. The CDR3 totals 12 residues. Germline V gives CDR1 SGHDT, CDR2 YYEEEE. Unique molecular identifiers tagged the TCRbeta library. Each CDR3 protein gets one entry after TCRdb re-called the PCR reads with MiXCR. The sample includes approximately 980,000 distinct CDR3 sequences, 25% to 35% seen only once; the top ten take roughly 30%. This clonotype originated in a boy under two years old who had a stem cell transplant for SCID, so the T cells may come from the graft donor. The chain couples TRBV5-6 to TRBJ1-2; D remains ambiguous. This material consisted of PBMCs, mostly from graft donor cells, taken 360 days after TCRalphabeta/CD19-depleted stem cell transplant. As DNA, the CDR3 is TGTGCCAGTCGTAGACAAGTCGGCGGCTACACCTTC. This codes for CASRRQVGGYTF. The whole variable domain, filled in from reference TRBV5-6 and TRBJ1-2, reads DAGVTQSPTHLIKTRGQQVTLRCSPKSGHDTVSWYQQALGQGPQFIFQYYEEEERQRGNFPDRFSGHQFPNYSSELNVNALLLGDSALYLCASRRQVGGYTFGSGTRLTVV.